This T cell receptor (beta chain) was sequenced for a study of regulatory T cells in long-lasting Graves disease. Study-wide results and caveats: Persistent disease exhibited a predilection for TRBV28, TRBJ1-2 and TRBJ2-5.

Arm-PCR of CDR3 regions with iRepertoire HTBI primers generated TCR beta libraries. MiXCR was run by TCRdb on the multiplex PCR reads, yielding one entry per CDR3 protein. The sample records over 250,000 distinct CDR3 sequences, around 20% being singletons. As to time point: persistent/refractory GD, antithyroid drugs over 5 years with positive TRAb. RNA from PBMCs was the source of the TCR library. This clonotype was counted ten times or more. Its specificity is unknown. The CDR3 runs 14 residues. Trimming cost V 6 bases and J 7 bases; bases outside gene matches: 4. Germline V gene sequence: CDR1 LNHDA, CDR2 SQIVND (reference sequence).

This clonotype was sampled from a female donor with Graves disease. The J gene is TRBJ1-5, the V gene TRBV19; TRBD1 agrees at 12 bases. The source was peripheral blood mononuclear cells (PBMCs), collected when the disease was refractory, from a patient treated with antithyroid drugs. The CDR3 region has the DNA TGTGCCAGTAGCGGGACAGGGGGCGGCCAGCCCCAGCATTTT. Amino acid sequence: CASSGTGGGQPQHF.